Listed here are 21 T cell receptor beta chains from one sample, sequenced in a study of identical twins listed by TCRdb under 2016. Libraries came from 5' RACE. The instrument was an Illumina HiSeq 2000. The public sequencing data were trimmed at Q25 with fastp and processed into clonotypes with MiXCR by TCRdb, which kept only in-frame beta chains. Entries that share a CDR3 protein sequence are merged under the most common genes and DNA. The sample yields under 300,000 distinct CDR3 sequences; approximately 11% were counted once. The ten largest clones take up 4% of the sample. These data were likewise used in another study, on yellow fever vaccine responses in identical twins.

The sequencing sample was made of memory (CD45RO+) T cells sorted from blood. This sample's cell subset or site label indicates: CD45RO+ enriched T cells. Receptors were obtained from a woman under 30 in good health.

This clonotype turned up a few times. The chain is built from TRBV12-3 or TRBV12-4 and TRBJ2-1; TRBD2 aligns across 8 bases. With 3 bases clipped from V and 7 bases from J, the junction kept 5 bases outside the gene matches. The CDR3 runs 14 residues. The CDR3 protein is CASSFRGGRNEQFF. CDR3 DNA sequence: TGTGCCAGCAGTTTCCGGGGGGGGCGGAATGAGCAGTTCTTC.

In this sample, this clonotype turned up a few times. The rearrangement uses TRBV30 and TRBJ2-2; no clear D. Germline V gene lookup returns CDR1 GTSNPN and CDR2 SVGIG (reference sequence). The length of the CDR3 is 12 residues. With 4 bases removed from V and 4 bases from J, the gap between germline ends came to 7 bases. CDR3 residues: CAWIWVTGELFF. The CDR3, as DNA: TGTGCCTGGATTTGGGTCACCGGGGAGCTGTTTTTT.

This clonotype came up a few times. The genes are TRBV7-8 and TRBJ1-5; unclear D gene. CDR1 SGHVS and CDR2 FQNEAQ come from the germline V gene. V was pared by 5 bases and J by 1 base, with 9 bases between. The CDR3 covers 14 residues. The CDR3 bases are TGTGCCAGCAGCGCTGTGGTAAGCAATCAGCCCCAGCATTTT. Translation gives CASSAVVSNQPQHF.

This clonotype was observed a few times. The J gene is TRBJ2-2, the V gene TRBV12-5, with D perhaps matching TRBD1 (5 bases). Germline V gives CDR1 LGHNT, CDR2 FRNRAP. Trimming cost V 1 base and J 6 bases, with 12 bases left between them. This CDR3 is built from 15 residues. The CDR3 nucleotides are TGTGCTAGTGGTTTGGATCAGGGTCGGGCCGGGGAGCTGTTTTTT. Translation: CASGLDQGRAGELFF.

This chain uses TRBV13 with TRBJ2-2, with D possibly being TRBD1 (6 bases). CDR3 length: 15 amino acids. The germline V gene encodes CDR1 PRHDT and CDR2 FYEKMQ (reference sequence). The V gene lost 5 bases and the J gene lost 7 bases, with 17 bases spanning the gap. CDR3 in amino acids: CASSPRGMGHGELFF. The CDR3 DNA sequence: TGTGCCAGCAGCCCGAGGGGGATGGGACACGGGGAGCTGTTTTTT.

This clonotype was seen repeatedly, ten times or more. J is TRBJ2-1 and V is TRBV5-1, with 7 bases lining up with TRBD2. Trimming at V came to 0 bases and at J to 7 bases, leaving 7 bases not matched to a gene. CDR1 is SGHRS and CDR2 is YFSETQ in the germline V gene. CDR3 length equals 15 residues. CDR3 nucleotides: TGCGCCAGCAGCTTGGTTGGAGTCGGGGGGAATGAGCAGTTCTTC. This codes for CASSLVGVGGNEQFF.

The rearrangement links TRBV5-1 to TRBJ2-5; TRBD1 aligns across 7 bases. The CDR3 is 15 residues long. Germline loops: CDR1 SGHRS, CDR2 YFSETQ. V shed 6 bases and J 2 bases; nucleotides not matched to a gene: 10. The CDR3 region is CASTINRGSQETQYF. The CDR3 bases are TGCGCCAGCACAATTAACAGGGGTAGTCAAGAGACCCAGTACTTC.

The CDR3 DNA follows: TGTGCCAGCAGTTCCGCCGGGACAGGGGGTTTGAGGGCACCCAACGGCACTGAAGCTTTCTTT. Amino acids: CASSSAGTGGLRAPNGTEAFF. The rearrangement links TRBV12-3 or TRBV12-4 to TRBJ1-1, with 11 bases that match TRBD1. The CDR3 runs 21 residues. Losses at the gene ends were 4 bases for V and 4 bases for J; bases not matched to a gene: 23.

The gene calls are TRBV25-1 and TRBJ2-1; 9 nucleotides align to TRBD2. The CDR3 runs to 18 residues. Germline CDR1 reads MGHDK; CDR2 reads SYGVNS. V shed 1 base, J shed 0 bases, and the junction held 7 bases outside the gene matches. For the CDR3, the DNA is TGTGCCAGCAGTGAATCACCTAGCGGGGAGAGCTCCTACAATGAGCAGTTCTTC. It specifies CASSESPSGESSYNEQFF.

This clonotype was counted many times. CDR3 sequence: CASRTGTGDTGELFF. The CDR3 coding sequence is TGTGCCAGCAGGACCGGGACAGGGGACACCGGGGAGCTGTTTTTT. The chain links TRBV12-3 or TRBV12-4 to TRBJ2-2, with 10 positions matching TRBD1. Unmatched junction bases numbered 4, after V lost 6 bases and J lost 3 bases. CDR3 length: 15 amino acids.

This clonotype was counted only a few times. The V call is TRBV7-6, the J call TRBJ2-7; D not resolved. The CDR3 consists of 14 residues. Trimming shortened V by 5 bases and J by 6 bases, and 17 bases separated the two germline ends. Per the germline V gene, CDR1 is SGHVS and CDR2 is FNYEAQ. CDR3 nucleotide sequence: TGTGCCAGCAGCCTCGGTCAGATCTCTACCGAGCAGTACTTC. The encoded protein is CASSLGQISTEQYF.

This rearrangement joins TRBV28 to TRBJ2-7, with D unresolved. V lost 2 bases and J 3 bases, leaving 11 bases between the germline ends. Per the germline V gene, CDR1 is MDHEN and CDR2 is SYDVKM. There are 14 residues in the CDR3. CDR3 DNA sequence: TGTGCCAGCAGTTTAAACCCCTCTCTCTACGAGCAGTACTTC. Its protein product is CASSLNPSLYEQYF.

The chain links TRBV4-2 to TRBJ2-2, with 15 positions matching TRBD2. CDR3 length: 18 amino acids. The junction had 7 bases not matched to a gene; V was cut back by 4 bases and J by 4 bases. Germline lookup yields CDR1 LGHNA and CDR2 YNFKEQ. As DNA, the CDR3 is TGTGCCAGCAGCCGGACTAGCGGGGGGGCGAGGGGCACCGGGGAGCTGTTTTTT. Amino acid sequence: CASSRTSGGARGTGELFF.

This clonotype was seen a handful of times. The chain joins TRBV6-2 or TRBV6-3 to TRBJ2-5; the match to TRBD2 covers 10 bases. CDR3 length: 16 residues. The ends lost 1 base at V and 2 bases at J; junction bases unmatched: 4. The germline gives CDR1 MNHEY, CDR2 SVGEGT. The DNA for the CDR3 is TGTGCCAGCAGTTACTTTCTAGCGGGAGCTCAAGAGACCCAGTACTTC. It encodes CASSYFLAGAQETQYF.

This clonotype has only a few counts. This rearrangement joins TRBV20-1 to TRBJ1-6; D might be TRBD1 (5 bases). Between the trimmed V and J ends, which lost 6 bases and 6 bases, there was a span of 9 bases. In germline, CDR1 is DFQATT, CDR2 SNEGSKA (reference sequence). The CDR3 spans 12 residues. The CDR3 spells CSATRANSPLHF. The CDR3 nucleotides are TGCAGTGCGACCAGGGCTAATTCACCCCTCCACTTT.

This clonotype appeared many times. This chain joins TRBV4-3 and TRBJ2-7, with TRBD2 as a possible D gene (6 bases). The CDR3 runs to 15 residues. With 4 bases removed from V and 3 bases from J, the gap between germline ends came to 16 bases. Per germline, CDR1 LGHNA and CDR2 YSLEER. In DNA, the CDR3 is TGCGCCAGCAGCCGAATGAGAAGGGGAGGCTACGAGCAGTACTTC. Residues: CASSRMRRGGYEQYF.

This clonotype was found a few times. The chain has TRBV20-1 and TRBJ2-7; D possibly corresponds to TRBD2 (6 bases). CDR1 is DFQATT, CDR2 SNEGSKA, per germline (reference sequence). The germline V and J ends were trimmed by 4 bases and 3 bases, with 13 bases remaining between them. This CDR3 is built from 13 residues. CDR3: CSAIGREVYEQYF. Written as DNA, the CDR3 is TGCAGTGCTATCGGCAGGGAGGTCTACGAGCAGTACTTC.

This clonotype was seen a handful of times. The chain is built from TRBV7-2 and TRBJ2-4; D call uncertain. Trimming removed 1 base from V and 6 bases from J, with 7 bases in between. The V gene's germline CDR1 is SGHTA and CDR2 FQGNSA. This CDR3 spans 13 amino acids. CDR3 coding DNA: TGTGCCAGCAGCTTAGGGTCGGTAAACATTCAGTACTTC. It specifies CASSLGSVNIQYF.

This clonotype was picked up a small number of times. V and J are TRBV5-6 and TRBJ2-5; tentative D call: TRBD2 (5 bases). The CDR3 is 13 residues long. Germline-derived CDR1 and CDR2 are SGHDT and YYEEEE. The V and J ends lost 3 bases and 4 bases respectively, with 10 bases between them. The CDR3 DNA follows: TGTGCCAGCAGCTACGGGGTCGGAGAGACCCAGTACTTC. It yields the protein CASSYGVGETQYF.

This clonotype was seen only a few times. Here the CDR3 reads CASSLSLLYEQYF. In nucleotides, the CDR3 is TGTGCCAGCAGCTTAAGTTTACTTTACGAGCAGTACTTC. The chain combines TRBV7-2 with TRBJ2-7; D unresolved. Trimming removed 2 bases at V and 4 bases at J, with 9 bases between. From germline, CDR1 is SGHTA and CDR2 FQGNSA. The CDR3 consists of 13 residues.

The chain combines TRBV11-3 with TRBJ2-5; 8 nucleotides line up with TRBD1. Per germline, CDR1 SGHNT and CDR2 YENEEA. V lost 3 bases to trimming and J lost 6 bases; unmatched junction nucleotides: 3. This CDR3 spans 13 amino acids. CDR3 nucleotide sequence: TGTGCCAGCAGCTTCGGACAGGGAAAGACCCAGTACTTC. Translation gives CASSFGQGKTQYF.